One sample yielded the 17 T cell receptor beta chains listed below, sequenced in a study of shared clonotypes between healthy human individuals. Clones were sequenced by immunoSEQ multiplex PCR, and TCRdb holds only the in-frame ones, with some missing. The sample records about 690,000 clones, about nine tenths being singletons. Sequenced input: memory CD8+ T cells from PBMCs. Noted subset: CD45RO+ cells pooled with CCR7-negative TemRA cells. Receptors originate from a man younger than 35 in good health. Some clones in this sample may be carry-over from other donors' samples.

V usage is TRBV6-4 and J usage is TRBJ2-5; 7 bases match TRBD1. CDR3 length equals 16 residues. V lost 0 bases to trimming and J lost 5 bases; unmatched junction nucleotides: 9. In germline, CDR1 is MRHNA, CDR2 SNTAGT. In nucleotides, the CDR3 is TGTGCCAGCAGTGACTCGGAGTACAGGGGCGGTGAGACCCAGTACTTC. It yields the protein CASSDSEYRGGETQYF.

The V call is TRBV11-2, the J call TRBJ2-2; 9 nucleotides align to TRBD1. Germline lookup yields CDR1 SGHAT and CDR2 FQNNGV. The junction had 13 bases not matched to a gene; V was cut back by 7 bases and J by 4 bases. The CDR3 length is 17 residues. The CDR3 region has the DNA TGTGCCAGCACCAAACCGATCTCACAGGGGGCCACCGGGGAGCTGTTTTTT. As protein: CASTKPISQGATGELFF.

The gene calls are TRBV15 and TRBJ1-2, with D hard to call. V was cut by 3 bases and J by 4 bases, with 6 bases left in between. From germline, CDR1 is LNHNV and CDR2 YYDKDF (reference sequence). The CDR3 has 12 amino acids. The CDR3 sequence: CATSSRIYGYTF. The CDR3 region has the DNA TGTGCCACCAGCAGCCGCATCTATGGCTACACCTTC. The full variable domain, its missing parts supplied by reference TRBV15 and TRBJ1-2, is DAMVIQNPRYQVTQFGKPVTLSCSQTLNHNVMYWYQQKSSQAPKLLFHYYDKDFNNEADTPDNFQSRRPNTSFCFLDIRSPGLGDTAMYLCATSSRIYGYTFGSGTRLTVV.

The CDR3 sequence: CASSLYSRGPPYEQYF. The CDR3 DNA reads TGTGCCAGCAGCTTATACTCGCGGGGCCCTCCCTACGAGCAGTACTTC. V is TRBV11-2 and J is TRBJ2-7; D may be TRBD2 (6 bases). Per the germline V gene, CDR1 is SGHAT and CDR2 is FQNNGV. The germline V and J ends were trimmed by 2 bases and 2 bases, with 16 bases remaining between them. The length of the CDR3 is 16 residues. Full variable domain (rest looked up from reference TRBV11-2 and TRBJ2-7): EAGVAQSPRYKIIEKRQSVAFWCNPISGHATLYWYQQILGQGPKLLIQFQNNGVVDDSQLPKDRFSAERLKGVDSTLKIQPAKLEDSAVYLCASSLYSRGPPYEQYFGPGTRLTVT.

The chain carries TRBV28 and TRBJ2-1; 11 nucleotides agree with TRBD2. In germline, CDR1 is MDHEN, CDR2 SYDVKM. The CDR3 is made up of 20 amino acids. After removal of 5 bases from V and 7 bases from J, the junction contained 22 bases not matched to a gene. CDR3 protein: CASSLVAGGAALRERNEQFF. CDR3 DNA sequence: TGTGCCAGCAGTCTCGTAGCGGGAGGGGCGGCATTGAGAGAGAGGAATGAGCAGTTCTTC.

The chain employs TRBV11-2 and TRBJ2-7; 8 bases agree with TRBD1. The CDR3 runs 16 residues. The V gene end was trimmed by 3 bases and the J gene end by 1 base; junction bases not matched to a gene: 8. Germline V gene sequence: CDR1 SGHAT, CDR2 FQNNGV. The chain's CDR3 is CASSFGQGSASYEQYF. In DNA, the CDR3 is TGTGCCAGCAGCTTCGGACAGGGTTCGGCTTCCTACGAGCAGTACTTC.

The chain carries TRBV27 and TRBJ1-1; possibly TRBD1 for D (6 bases). The CDR3 is 13 amino acids. Germline values: CDR1 MNHEY, CDR2 SMNVEV (reference sequence). Trimming cost V 7 bases and J 4 bases, with 13 bases left between them. CDR3 protein: CASTQGSGTEAFF. The CDR3 bases are TGTGCCAGCACCCAGGGGAGCGGCACTGAAGCTTTCTTT.

In DNA form, the CDR3 reads TGTGCCAGCAGCGGATCAGGGACAGGGGGCAATTCCTACGAGCAGTACTTC. Amino acid sequence: CASSGSGTGGNSYEQYF. The chain employs TRBV7-8 and TRBJ2-7; TRBD1 agrees at 12 bases. V lost 5 bases to trimming and J lost 1 base; unmatched junction nucleotides: 9. The germline V gene encodes CDR1 SGHVS and CDR2 FQNEAQ. This CDR3 has 17 residues.

This chain links TRBV18 with TRBJ2-1; TRBD2 aligns across 7 bases. The CDR3 runs 15 residues. CDR1 and CDR2 from the germline V gene are KGHSH and LQKENI. V gave up 0 bases and J gave up 2 bases; unmatched junction bases: 1. CDR3 DNA sequence: TGTGCCAGCTCACCACCAAGCGGGGCCTACAATGAGCAGTTCTTC. Translated: CASSPPSGAYNEQFF.

This sequence joins TRBV27 and TRBJ2-2; D uncertain. The CDR3 totals 12 residues. Trimming took off 8 bases at V and 6 bases at J, with 10 bases between the two ends. CDR1 and CDR2 from the germline V gene are MNHEY and SMNVEV (reference sequence). CDR3: CASQFLSGELFF. The CDR3, as DNA: TGTGCCAGCCAATTCCTCTCCGGGGAGCTGTTTTTT.

The chain joins TRBV11-2 to TRBJ2-7; TRBD2 might be the D (6 bases). Germline V gives CDR1 SGHAT, CDR2 FQNNGV. The CDR3 sequence is 12 residues long. Trimming stripped 7 bases from V and 7 bases from J, with 14 bases between. This CDR3 is CASTSLAGEQYF. In nucleotides, the CDR3 is TGTGCCAGCACCTCACTAGCAGGGGAGCAGTACTTC. Full variable domain (remainder filled in from reference TRBV11-2 and TRBJ2-7): EAGVAQSPRYKIIEKRQSVAFWCNPISGHATLYWYQQILGQGPKLLIQFQNNGVVDDSQLPKDRFSAERLKGVDSTLKIQPAKLEDSAVYLCASTSLAGEQYFGPGTRLTVT.

J is TRBJ1-5 and V is TRBV27; D is undetermined. V lost 3 bases to trimming and J lost 0 bases, with 12 bases between them. CDR1 is MNHEY and CDR2 is SMNVEV in the germline V gene (reference sequence). This CDR3 contains 16 residues. The CDR3 DNA follows: TGTGCCAGCAGTTTCAGCAGGTCTTATAGCAATCAGCCCCAGCATTTT. This gives the protein CASSFSRSYSNQPQHF.

The chain has TRBV28 and TRBJ1-1, with 8 bases fitting TRBD1. Trimming took 1 base from V and 11 from J; bases not matched to a gene: 9. The CDR3 runs 14 residues. Germline lookup yields CDR1 MDHEN and CDR2 SYDVKM. The CDR3 coding sequence is TGTGCCAGCAGTTTATTTACAGGGGGATGGTTGGCTTTCTTT. Protein: CASSLFTGGWLAFF.

This sequence joins TRBV7-9 and TRBJ2-7, with no clear D. The CDR3 totals 14 residues. The V and J ends lost 5 bases and 0 bases respectively, with 11 bases between them. CDR1 SEHNR and CDR2 FQNEAQ come from the germline V gene (reference sequence). CDR3 region: CASSPTRSSYEQYF. The CDR3 coding sequence is TGTGCCAGCAGCCCCACCCGTAGCTCCTACGAGCAGTACTTC. The variable domain in full, with the rest retrieved from reference TRBV7-9 and TRBJ2-7, is DTGVSQNPRHKITKRGQNVTFRCDPISEHNRLYWYRQTLGQGPEFLTYFQNEAQLEKSRLLSDRFSAERPKGSFSTLEIQRTEQGDSAMYLCASSPTRSSYEQYFGPGTRLTVT.

The rearrangement joins TRBV10-3 to TRBJ1-1; the match to TRBD1 covers 11 bases. Germline V gene data show CDR1 as ENHRY and CDR2 as SYGVKD. Germline trimming cut 4 bases from V and 3 bases from J; bases unmatched to any gene: 1. This CDR3 contains 14 residues. The CDR3 loop reads CAISGDRGDTEAFF. The CDR3 DNA reads as TGTGCCATCAGTGGGGACAGGGGGGACACTGAAGCTTTCTTT.

Concerning this clone itself: This sequence is one base from a far larger clone and is likely a read error. The rearrangement uses TRBV5-6 and TRBJ2-7, with TRBD1 as a possible D gene (6 bases). Trimming took off 4 bases at V and 3 bases at J, with 14 bases between the two ends. The CDR3 extends over 14 amino acids. CDR1 is SGHDT and CDR2 is YYEEEE in the germline V gene. In DNA form, the CDR3 reads TGTGCCAGCAGCAAAAAGGACAGCGGCTACGAGCAGTACTTC. Translated: CASSKKDSGYEQYF.

The chain has TRBV7-9 and TRBJ2-2; the D is unclear. The ends were cut back, 4 bases at V and 1 base at J, with 19 bases in the middle. Per germline, CDR1 SEHNR and CDR2 FQNEAQ (reference sequence). This CDR3 spans 18 amino acids. CDR3 region: CASSSTRKGSRNTGELFF. The DNA of the CDR3 is TGTGCCAGCAGCTCCACCCGAAAAGGTAGCAGGAACACCGGGGAGCTGTTTTTT.